This T cell receptor beta chain emerged from a study of regulatory T cells in long-lasting Graves disease. The study, taken as a whole, reports: Comparison showed that persistent patients shared more public clonotypes (about 2,600) than new patients (966). Favored usage of TRBV28, TRBJ1-2 and TRBJ2-5 was recorded in persistent disease.

The TCR beta library used iRepertoire HTBI primers with Arm-PCR amplification of CDR3. MiXCR, applied by TCRdb to the multiplex PCR reads, yields one record per CDR3 protein. Of under 700,000 distinct CDR3 sequences listed, roughly a sixth are singletons. The time point was: newly diagnosed GD, antithyroid drugs for less than 3 months. RNA from PBMCs was the source of the TCR library. This clonotype was seen repeatedly, ten times or more. Antigen: not known. Germline-derived CDR1 and CDR2 are KGHSH and LQKENI. The CDR3 is 15 residues long. V lost 3 bases to trimming and J lost 2 bases; unmatched junction nucleotides: 6. These data are also associated with another study on T cells in Graves' hyperthyroidism and ophthalmopathy.

This sample comprised peripheral blood mononuclear cells (PBMCs), obtained at new diagnosis, from a patient treated with antithyroid drugs. The TCR comes from a woman aged 35-65 years with Graves disease. The J gene is TRBJ2-7, the V gene TRBV18, with 8 bases identical to TRBD1. This chain's CDR3 is CASSPRGQATYEQYF. In DNA, the CDR3 is TGTGCCAGCTCACCTAGGGGACAGGCGACCTACGAGCAGTACTTC.